The text below deals with one TCR beta chain. The data derive from a study of beta chain features in type 1 diabetes. Turning to the study itself: Examination of sorted cells across all samples involved around 100,000,000 cells.

Each donor gave one heparinised blood draw averaging around 120 mL. Isolated RNA was reverse transcribed in full, so expressed TCRB transcripts were sequenced. Assay used: immunoSEQ multiplex PCR; TCRdb lists only in-frame clones, some missing. The data hold a few hundred thousand clones, with approximately 12% observed a single time. In germline, CDR1 is SGHDT, CDR2 YYEEEE. Trimming shortened V by 9 bases and J by 0 bases, and 21 bases separated the two germline ends. The CDR3 covers 16 residues. The source is a man aged 18 to 29 in good health. Sequencing used naive CD4+ T cells from blood. The J gene is TRBJ1-1, the V gene TRBV5-6; possible D gene TRBD1, 5 bases. The CDR3 DNA sequence: TGTGCCACCCGATCGGACACTGAACCCATGAACACTGAAGCTTTCTTT. It translates to CATRSDTEPMNTEAFF.